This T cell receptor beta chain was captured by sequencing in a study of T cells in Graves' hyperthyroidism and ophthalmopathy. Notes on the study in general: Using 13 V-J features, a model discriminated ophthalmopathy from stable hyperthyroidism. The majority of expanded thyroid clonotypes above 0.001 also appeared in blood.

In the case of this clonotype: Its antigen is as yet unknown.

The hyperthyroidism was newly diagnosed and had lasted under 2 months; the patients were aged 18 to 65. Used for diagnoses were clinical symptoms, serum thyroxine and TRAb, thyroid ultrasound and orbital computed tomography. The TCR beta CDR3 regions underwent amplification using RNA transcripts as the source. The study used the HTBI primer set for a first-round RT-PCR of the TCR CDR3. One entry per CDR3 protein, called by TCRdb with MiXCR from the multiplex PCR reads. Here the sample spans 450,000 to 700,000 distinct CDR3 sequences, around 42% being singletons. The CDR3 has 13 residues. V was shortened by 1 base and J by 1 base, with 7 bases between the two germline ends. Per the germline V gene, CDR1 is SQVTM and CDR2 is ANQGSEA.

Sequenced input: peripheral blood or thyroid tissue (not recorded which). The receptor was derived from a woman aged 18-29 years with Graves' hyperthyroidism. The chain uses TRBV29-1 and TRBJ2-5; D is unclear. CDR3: CSVEVWGQETQYF. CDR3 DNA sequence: TGCAGCGTTGAAGTATGGGGCCAAGAGACCCAGTACTTC.